This TCR beta chain was retrieved from a study of radiotherapy plus CTLA-4 blockade in lung cancer. Study-level information: Under 20% of enrolled patients responded objectively, and about 30% had disease control. Study observations and caveats: Once radiotherapy plus ipilimumab had been given, TCR clones derived from tumor expanded in blood.

Data came from immunoSEQ multiplex PCR; TCRdb stores just in-frame clones and leaves some out. The sample lists some 38,000 clones, roughly 77% occurring once. Focal radiation plus CTLA-4 blockade with ipilimumab was administered to patients who had chemo-refractory metastatic non-small-cell lung cancer. This CDR3 has 16 residues. CDR1 and CDR2 (germline): SGHTS, YDEGEE. Trimming cost V 0 bases and J 2 bases, with 14 bases left between them. As concerns this clone: Its specificity is unknown.

The origin of this receptor is a human donor with non-small cell lung cancer who had stable disease on radiotherapy plus ipilimumab. The rearrangement links TRBV5-8 to TRBJ2-5; weak D call: TRBD1 (6 bases). Material: peripheral blood, obtained from a patient treated with radiotherapy plus ipilimumab. CDR3 sequence: CASSLVQGSKQETQYF. The CDR3 bases are TGTGCCAGCAGCTTGGTCCAGGGGTCTAAACAAGAGACCCAGTACTTC. The complete variable domain, with remaining parts taken from reference TRBV5-8 and TRBJ2-5, reads EAGVTQSPTHLIKTRGQQATLRCSPISGHTSVYWYQQALGLGLQFLLWYDEGEERNRGNFPPRFSGRQFPNYSSELNVNALELEDSALYLCASSLVQGSKQETQYFGPGTRLLVL.